Below, 25 T cell receptor beta chains from the same sample are listed, as sequenced in a study of cytomegalovirus exposure and HLA in healthy donors. The PCR had 60 Vbeta and 13 Jbeta primers. Libraries were prepared by immunoSEQ multiplex PCR; TCRdb keeps only in-frame clonotypes and omits some of them. The repertoire holds some 140,000 clones, with roughly 77% as singletons. Source material: PBMCs. All receptors derive from a man aged 30-40 years in good health.

The genes are TRBV6-6 and TRBJ1-1, with 9 bases aligning to TRBD1. CDR1 and CDR2 from the germline V gene are MNHNY and SVGAGI (reference sequence). The CDR3 extends over 16 amino acids. V shed 7 bases and J 0 bases; nucleotides not matched to a gene: 9. CDR3 loop: CASKVAQGALNTEAFF. CDR3 nucleotide sequence: TGTGCCAGCAAGGTGGCACAGGGGGCTCTGAACACTGAAGCTTTCTTT.

The chain combines TRBV28 with TRBJ2-5, with D possibly TRBD2 on 7 matching bases. Looked up from germline, CDR1 is MDHEN and CDR2 is SYDVKM. This CDR3 is built from 15 residues. V lost 10 bases to trimming and J lost 0 bases, with 18 bases between them. CDR3 region: CATTPGGGNQETQYF. The DNA for the CDR3 is TGTGCCACCACCCCTGGGGGGGGCAACCAAGAGACCCAGTACTTC.

The V call is TRBV4-3, the J call TRBJ2-4; D is ambiguous. Germline V gene lookup returns CDR1 LGHNA and CDR2 YSLEER. The CDR3 length is 14 residues. Trimming removed 0 bases at V and 9 bases at J, with 12 bases between. Here the CDR3 DNA reads TGCGCCAGCAGCCAAGACGGCAGGTCGGTCATTCAGTACTTC. Translation gives CASSQDGRSVIQYF.

V usage is TRBV19 and J usage is TRBJ2-7, with 8 nucleotides matching TRBD2. The CDR3 totals 15 residues. Germline lookup yields CDR1 LNHDA and CDR2 SQIVND (reference sequence). The V and J ends lost 7 bases and 5 bases, in that order; junction bases with no gene match: 13. CDR3 sequence reads: CASTARGGRSDEQYF. DNA for the CDR3: TGTGCCAGTACCGCCCGGGGGGGTAGAAGCGACGAGCAGTACTTC.

This clone appeared once. V gene TRBV18 combines with J gene TRBJ1-1; TRBD1 is a possible D gene (6 bases). V lost 3 bases, J lost 1 base, and 12 bases lay in between. CDR3 length: 15 amino acids. Germline CDR1 KGHSH, CDR2 LQKENI. CDR3 nucleotides: TGTGCCAGCTCACCGACCCGGGACAAGAACACTGAAGCTTTCTTT. Its translation: CASSPTRDKNTEAFF.

This clone appeared once. The rearrangement joins TRBV7-3 to TRBJ2-1; the match to TRBD2 covers 9 bases. This CDR3 is 16 amino acids long. With V trimmed by 4 bases and J by 3 bases, 7 bases remained unmatched. Per germline, CDR1 SGHTA and CDR2 FQGTGA. The CDR3 bases are TGTGCCAGCAGCTCCAAGATAGCGGGAGTCTACAATGAGCAGTTCTTC. Protein: CASSSKIAGVYNEQFF.

The table lists this clone with a count of one. The V and J genes are TRBV28 and TRBJ1-1; no definite D call. Per the germline V gene, CDR1 is MDHEN and CDR2 is SYDVKM. This CDR3 comprises 12 residues. The V end was cut by 8 bases, the J end by 1 base, with 8 bases between. The CDR3 nucleotides read TGTGCCAGCGTCGAGTCGAACACTGAAGCTTTCTTT. It specifies CASVESNTEAFF.

The chain uses TRBV6-5 and TRBJ2-2; D gene uncertain. V was trimmed by 4 bases and J by 6 bases, leaving 9 bases between them. The CDR3 is 13 residues long. Germline CDR1 reads MNHEY; CDR2 reads SVGAGI. The CDR3 loop is CASSSPIPGELFF. For the CDR3, the DNA is TGTGCCAGCAGTTCTCCTATCCCCGGGGAGCTGTTTTTT.

V is TRBV4-1 and J is TRBJ2-6; D unresolved. Trimming cost V 5 bases and J 0 bases, with 8 bases left between them. Per germline, CDR1 MGHRA and CDR2 YSYEKL. The CDR3 contains 15 residues. CDR3 loop: CASSNLPSGANVLTF. In DNA form, the CDR3 reads TGCGCCAGCAGCAATCTCCCCTCTGGGGCCAACGTCCTGACTTTC.

This rearrangement joins TRBV5-4 to TRBJ2-2; no reliable D call. Per germline, CDR1 SGHNT and CDR2 YYREEE (reference sequence). V was shortened by 4 bases and J by 1 base, with 11 bases between the two germline ends. The CDR3 spans 15 residues. CDR3 coding DNA: TGTGCCAGCAGCCTACCCCGCGGGAACACCGGGGAGCTGTTTTTT. Its protein product is CASSLPRGNTGELFF. The full variable domain, with the rest looked up from reference TRBV5-4 and TRBJ2-2, is ETGVTQSPTHLIKTRGQQVTLRCSSQSGHNTVSWYQQALGQGPQFIFQYYREEENGRGNFPPRFSGLQFPNYSSELNVNALELDDSALYLCASSLPRGNTGELFFGEGSRLTVL.

The J gene is TRBJ2-2, the V gene TRBV27, with 7 bases matching TRBD2. The CDR3 contains 15 residues. The trim removed 6 bases at V and 5 bases at J, leaving 9 bases unmatched. The germline V gene has CDR1 MNHEY and CDR2 SMNVEV (reference sequence). Here the CDR3 reads CASSGRPFATGELFF. CDR3 nucleotides: TGTGCCAGCAGCGGGAGGCCCTTTGCAACCGGGGAGCTGTTTTTT.

A few counts support this clone. One end of the junction fails to match germline, which may point to a read error. The chain's CDR3 is CSSSATTDYEQYF. In nucleotides, the CDR3 is TGTTCCAGCAGCGCCACGACAGACTACGAGCAGTACTTC. The chain has TRBV7-9 and TRBJ2-7, with D possibly TRBD1 on 5 matching bases. The CDR3 has 13 residues. Germline V gives CDR1 SEHNR, CDR2 FQNEAQ (reference sequence).

This clone was counted a single time. This rearrangement joins TRBV6-4 to TRBJ2-1; perhaps TRBD1 as D (5 bases). The CDR3 is 13 amino acids. CDR1 and CDR2 (germline): MRHNA, SNTAGT. V dropped 6 bases and J dropped 4 bases, with 10 bases sitting between them. The CDR3 DNA reads TGTGCCAGCAGCCAGACAGAGTACAATGAGCAGTTCTTC. As protein: CASSQTEYNEQFF.

The gene calls are TRBV7-2 and TRBJ1-3; D possibly corresponds to TRBD1 (6 bases). The V end lost 1 base, the J end lost 3 bases, and 19 bases lay between the germline ends. CDR1 and CDR2 (germline): SGHTA, FQGNSA. The CDR3 runs 18 residues. The CDR3 sequence: CASSLDAFSRGSGNTIYF. The CDR3 nucleotides are TGTGCCAGCAGCTTAGATGCCTTTTCCAGGGGAAGTGGAAACACCATATATTTT.

The chain combines TRBV7-9 with TRBJ2-6; 8 bases agree with TRBD2. Losses at the gene ends were 5 bases for V and 4 bases for J; bases not matched to a gene: 4. CDR3 length: 15 amino acids. Germline assignment: CDR1 SEHNR and CDR2 FQNEAQ (reference sequence). The CDR3 reads CASSREGGGANVLTF. The CDR3 DNA sequence: TGTGCCAGCAGCCGGGAGGGGGGAGGGGCCAACGTCCTGACTTTC.

The chain couples TRBV4-3 to TRBJ1-2, with 10 bases matching TRBD1. J lost 4 bases, V lost 1 base, and 3 bases had no gene match. The CDR3 is 15 residues long. The germline gives CDR1 LGHNA, CDR2 YSLEER. The CDR3 DNA reads TGCGCCAGCAGCCAAGCCAGGACAGGGGGCTATGGCTACACCTTC. Protein sequence: CASSQARTGGYGYTF.

V gene TRBV28 combines with J gene TRBJ2-2, with 10 bases aligning to TRBD1. V trimming: 5 bases; J trimming: 4 bases; junction bases outside the gene matches: 4. Germline loops: CDR1 MDHEN, CDR2 SYDVKM. CDR3 length equals 15 residues. Here the CDR3 reads CASSRTGGGTGELFF. CDR3 sequence (DNA): TGTGCCAGCAGTCGGACAGGGGGTGGCACCGGGGAGCTGTTTTTT.

The chain has TRBV7-3 and TRBJ2-3, with TRBD2 as a possible D gene (5 bases). Germline values: CDR1 SGHTA, CDR2 FQGTGA. Between the trimmed V and J ends, which lost 8 bases and 2 bases, there was a span of 11 bases. The CDR3 covers 13 residues. CDR3 bases: TGTGCCAGCGGAGTGGGAGCCACAGATACGCAGTATTTT. Translation: CASGVGATDTQYF. Full variable domain (rest looked up from reference TRBV7-3 and TRBJ2-3): GAGVSQTPSNKVTEKGKYVELRCDPISGHTALYWYRQSLGQGPEFLIYFQGTGAADDSGLPNDRFFAVRPEGSVSTLKIQRTERGDSAVYLCASGVGATDTQYFGPGTRLTVL.

The V and J genes are TRBV5-8 and TRBJ2-6, with 11 nucleotides matching TRBD2. After removal of 1 base from V and 2 bases from J, the junction contained 5 bases not matched to a gene. From germline, CDR1 is SGHTS and CDR2 YDEGEE. The CDR3 loop spans 18 amino acids. CDR3 residues: CASSLSLAGGAGANVLTF. CDR3 nucleotides: TGTGCCAGCAGCTTGTCGCTAGCGGGAGGCGCTGGGGCCAACGTCCTGACTTTC.

The chain recombines TRBV4-3 with TRBJ1-1; weak D call: TRBD1 (6 bases). V was pared by 3 bases and J by 1 base, with 9 bases between. The CDR3 is 14 residues long. Germline lookup yields CDR1 LGHNA and CDR2 YSLEER. CDR3 amino acids: CASSQKGQNTEAFF. The CDR3 DNA reads as TGCGCCAGCAGCCAGAAGGGACAGAACACTGAAGCTTTCTTT.

This chain joins TRBV15 and TRBJ1-4; tentatively, D is TRBD1 (5 bases). Per the germline V gene, CDR1 is LNHNV and CDR2 is YYDKDF (reference sequence). This CDR3 is 15 amino acids long. V was trimmed by 0 bases and J by 8 bases, leaving 13 bases between them. CDR3 region: CATSRDRGIGEKLFF. The CDR3 DNA follows: TGTGCCACCAGCAGAGATCGGGGGATCGGAGAAAAACTGTTTTTT.

This chain links TRBV18 with TRBJ2-5, with D perhaps matching TRBD2 (6 bases). V was cut by 6 bases and J by 5 bases, with 22 bases left in between. The CDR3 extends over 16 amino acids. The V gene's germline CDR1 is KGHSH and CDR2 LQKENI. In DNA form, the CDR3 reads TGTGCCAGCTCGCGCGCCTCCGGGAGCCTGGGGGAGACCCAGTACTTC. It specifies CASSRASGSLGETQYF. Combining the CDR3 with reference TRBV18 and TRBJ2-5 gives the whole variable domain NAGVMQNPRHLVRRRGQEARLRCSPMKGHSHVYWYRQLPEEGLKFMVYLQKENIIDESGMPKERFSAEFPKEGPSILRIQQVVRGDSAAYFCASSRASGSLGETQYFGPGTRLLVL.

The V call is TRBV18, the J call TRBJ2-5; possible D gene TRBD1, 7 bases. Trimming removed 8 bases from V and 5 bases from J, with 15 bases in between. CDR1 KGHSH and CDR2 LQKENI come from the germline V gene. This CDR3 comprises 13 residues. CDR3 protein: CASHDREEETQYF. The DNA for the CDR3 is TGTGCCAGCCACGACAGGGAGGAGGAGACCCAGTACTTC.

In its sample, this clone was seen a few times. The chain links TRBV27 to TRBJ2-4; 8 bases are shared with TRBD2. The CDR3 has 15 amino acids. Trimming cost V 5 bases and J 6 bases; bases outside gene matches: 9. Germline V gene data show CDR1 as MNHEY and CDR2 as SMNVEV (reference sequence). The CDR3 is CASSPSLAGGNIQYF. In nucleotides, the CDR3 is TGTGCCAGCAGTCCCTCCCTAGCGGGTGGAAACATTCAGTACTTC.

This clone turned up a few times. The CDR3 loop is CASSLAASGTGELFF. The DNA for the CDR3 is TGTGCCAGCAGCTTAGCGGCTAGCGGCACCGGGGAGCTGTTTTTT. J is TRBJ2-2 and V is TRBV7-2, with 7 bases lining up with TRBD2. The CDR3 spans 15 residues. V dropped 0 bases and J dropped 4; count of bases not matched to a gene: 2. Looked up from germline, CDR1 is SGHTA and CDR2 is FQGNSA.